A single sample is the source of the 17 T cell receptor beta chains below, sequenced in a study of shared clonotypes between healthy human individuals. Sequencing was performed with immunoSEQ multiplex PCR; in TCRdb, only in-frame clones are kept and a portion is missing. There are over 400,000 clones in the sample; 90% to 97% occur only once, and around 0.067% lies in the top ten. The material sequenced was naive CD4+ T cells sorted from blood. Subset defined: CD45RA+ positively selected. The receptors were sampled from a woman aged 25 to 39 in good health.

To note about this clone: This same CDR3 is encoded by further DNA sequences in the sample. This sequence joins TRBV28 and TRBJ2-7; 10 nucleotides line up with TRBD1. V shed 5 bases, J shed 2 bases, and the junction held 6 bases outside the gene matches. The CDR3 sequence is 15 residues long. CDR1 is MDHEN, CDR2 SYDVKM, per germline. CDR3 sequence (DNA): TGTGCCAGCAGTACACCCGGGACAGGGGCCTACGAGCAGTACTTC. Protein sequence: CASSTPGTGAYEQYF.

The chain links TRBV6-5 to TRBJ2-1; 7 nucleotides agree with TRBD1. V was clipped by 3 bases and J by 14 bases; unmatched bases: 10. The CDR3 has 13 residues. Germline values: CDR1 MNHEY, CDR2 SVGAGI. In DNA, the CDR3 is TGTGCCAGCAGTTATCACGACAGGGCGGTCAAGTTCTTC. It codes for CASSYHDRAVKFF.

This chain joins TRBV7-2 and TRBJ2-7; D perhaps matches TRBD1 (5 bases). The CDR3 is 13 amino acids. The germline gives CDR1 SGHTA, CDR2 FQGNSA. With 1 base removed from V and 4 bases from J, the gap between germline ends came to 8 bases. CDR3 amino acids: CASSLDRQYEQYF. The CDR3 DNA follows: TGTGCCAGCAGCTTAGACCGACAGTACGAGCAGTACTTC.

The chain has TRBV10-1 and TRBJ1-5; D call uncertain. V was shortened by 4 bases and J by 9 bases, with 7 bases between the two germline ends. Germline CDR1 and CDR2: WNHNN and SYGVQD (reference sequence). This CDR3 region has 11 residues. CDR3 residues: CASSGTPPQHF. CDR3 coding DNA: TGCGCCAGCAGTGGAACACCGCCCCAGCATTTT.

The chain joins TRBV9 to TRBJ1-2; D gene uncertain. Germline V gene lookup returns CDR1 SGDLS and CDR2 YYNGEE. This CDR3 comprises 15 residues. V was pared by 4 bases and J by 4 bases, with 17 bases between. The CDR3 loop reads CASSPYSGVLYGYTF. The DNA of the CDR3 is TGTGCCAGCAGCCCCTATAGCGGAGTCCTCTATGGCTACACCTTC.

The chain recombines TRBV7-9 with TRBJ2-3; D gene ambiguous. Trimming stripped 2 bases from V and 4 bases from J, with 7 bases between. The CDR3 contains 13 residues. The germline CDR1 and CDR2 sequences are SEHNR and FQNEAQ (reference sequence). The CDR3, as DNA: TGTGCCAGCAGCTTAAGGGCCTCAGATACGCAGTATTTT. It is translated as CASSLRASDTQYF.

The chain has TRBV7-9 and TRBJ2-3; 7 nucleotides agree with TRBD2. This CDR3 spans 15 amino acids. V was pared by 5 bases and J by 3 bases, with 8 bases of the junction left unmatched. Germline assignment: CDR1 SEHNR and CDR2 FQNEAQ (reference sequence). CDR3 DNA: TGTGCCAGCAGCCGTTATGCGGGAGAGACAGATACGCAGTATTTT. It specifies CASSRYAGETDTQYF.

This chain uses TRBV6-6 with TRBJ1-2; D is unresolved. The CDR3 sequence is 13 residues long. The germline gives CDR1 MNHNY, CDR2 SVGAGI (reference sequence). The V gene lost 2 bases and the J gene lost 4 bases, with 8 bases spanning the gap. The CDR3 region is CASSYRQTYGYTF. In DNA, the CDR3 is TGTGCCAGCAGTTACCGTCAGACCTATGGCTACACCTTC.

The CDR3 DNA reads TGTGCCAGCAGCGTTGGTCCCAGGGGTGGCTACACCTTC. This sequence encodes CASSVGPRGGYTF. The genes are TRBV9 and TRBJ1-2; maybe TRBD1 (6 bases). Germline loops: CDR1 SGDLS, CDR2 YYNGEE. V was shortened by 2 bases and J by 7 bases, with 12 bases between the two germline ends. This CDR3 spans 13 amino acids. Full variable domain (remainder filled in from reference TRBV9 and TRBJ1-2): DSGVTQTPKHLITATGQRVTLRCSPRSGDLSVYWYQQSLDQGLQFLIQYYNGEERAKGNILERFSAQQFPDLHSELNLSSLELGDSALYFCASSVGPRGGYTFGSGTRLTVV.

The V and J genes are TRBV11-3 and TRBJ2-5; D is unresolved. The assigned J gene may be wrong: the sequence end matches TRBJ2-7 better. The CDR3 loop spans 12 amino acids. Germline CDR1 and CDR2: SGHNT and YENEEA. The CDR3 DNA reads as TGTGCCAGCAGCTTAGTACCCCACGAGCAGTACTTC. It codes for CASSLVPHEQYF.

The chain joins TRBV27 to TRBJ1-5, with D uncertain. V gave up 5 bases and J gave up 0 bases, with 8 bases separating them. The CDR3 consists of 14 residues. Germline lookup yields CDR1 MNHEY and CDR2 SMNVEV (reference sequence). CDR3 sequence reads: CASSPQSSNQPQHF. The DNA for the CDR3 is TGTGCCAGCAGTCCGCAGAGTAGCAATCAGCCCCAGCATTTT.

V is TRBV28 and J is TRBJ1-5; 7 positions agree with TRBD1. Per germline, CDR1 MDHEN and CDR2 SYDVKM. With 6 bases clipped from V and 3 bases from J, the junction kept 5 bases outside the gene matches. The CDR3 consists of 14 residues. CDR3 protein: CASRTDRVNQPQHF. The CDR3 nucleotides read TGTGCCAGCAGAACCGACAGGGTCAATCAGCCCCAGCATTTT.

J is TRBJ2-5 and V is TRBV18; D not certain. V lost 3 bases and J lost 4, with 12 bases in between. CDR1 and CDR2 (germline): KGHSH, LQKENI. The CDR3 covers 14 residues. CDR3 protein: CASSPRNLGETQYF. The CDR3 bases are TGTGCCAGCTCACCTCGCAACCTGGGAGAGACCCAGTACTTC.

The chain has TRBV18 and TRBJ1-4, with no clear D. CDR3 length: 13 amino acids. Trimming took 4 bases from V and 8 from J, leaving 11 bases between them. The germline V gene has CDR1 KGHSH and CDR2 LQKENI. CDR3 sequence (DNA): TGTGCCAGCTCACAGCAGGATCAGGAAAAACTGTTTTTT. Translation gives CASSQQDQEKLFF.

This chain uses TRBV6-6 with TRBJ1-1; D gene unclear. V was pared by 6 bases and J by 1 base, with 9 bases between. Germline V lookup: CDR1 MNHNY, CDR2 SVGAGI (reference sequence). This CDR3 contains 13 residues. CDR3 nucleotides: TGTGCCAGCAGCCTCGACGGGAACACTGAAGCTTTCTTT. This encodes CASSLDGNTEAFF.

The CDR3 region has the DNA TGCGCCAGCAGCCAACCCAGGGAGACCCAGTACTTC. Its protein is CASSQPRETQYF. The chain is built from TRBV4-1 and TRBJ2-5; D ambiguous. The CDR3 sequence is 12 residues long. Germline assignment: CDR1 MGHRA and CDR2 YSYEKL. Trimming pared 2 bases from V and 5 bases from J, leaving 6 bases between.

The rearrangement links TRBV5-4 to TRBJ2-7; 10 bases match TRBD2. Losses at the gene ends were 5 bases for V and 4 bases for J; bases not matched to a gene: 6. Germline CDR1 SGHNT, CDR2 YYREEE (reference sequence). The CDR3 consists of 14 residues. In DNA form, the CDR3 reads TGTGCCAGCAGAAATAGCGGGAGGAAATACGAGCAGTACTTC. Translating it yields CASRNSGRKYEQYF.